Sequencing of this T cell receptor beta chain was carried out in a study of Ad26.COV2.S vaccination and SARS-CoV-2 variants. Looking at the study overall: Doses of Ad26.COV2.S were injected into muscle once or twice, 56 days apart. General observations from the study: A substantial breadth of spike-specific CD8+ and CD4+ T cell responses after vaccination has been reported.

Note on this clone: Antigen specificity is unknown.

The CDR3 spans 17 residues. V lost 4 bases and J lost 3; bases outside the gene matches: 8. Germline V lookup: CDR1 SGHDT, CDR2 YYEEEE. This sample's treatment: some 20 received Ad26.COV2.S at low or high dose, single or two shots; about 5 received placebo; per-sample allocation not given. The samples were gathered on day 63 after the first injection of vaccine or placebo. Produced via immunoSEQ multiplex PCR; TCRdb's table is partial and in-frame only. The data show 300,000 to 350,000 clones, roughly 90% seen once. Sample: peripheral blood, taken in a trial of Ad26.COV2.S vaccine versus placebo. The chain combines TRBV5-6 with TRBJ1-6, with TRBD1 matching over 9 bases. This sequence was found in a person aged 18-60 years who received the Ad26.COV2.S COVID-19 vaccine or a placebo. The CDR3 coding sequence is TGTGCCAGCAGCAGGACAGGGGCGATGGGCTATAATTCACCCCTCCACTTT. The encoded protein is CASSRTGAMGYNSPLHF.